Each of the 7 T cell receptor beta chains below was sequenced from the same sample in a study of shared clonotypes between healthy human individuals. The table came from immunoSEQ multiplex PCR; TCRdb's copy has only in-frame clones and leaves some out. Of roughly 1.4 million clones listed, approximately 98.5% are singletons. Input material: naive CD4+ T cells sorted from blood. Indicated subset: CD45RA+ positively selected. The receptors were sampled from a man in his thirties or forties in good health.

For the CDR3, the DNA is TGCGCCAGCAGTGAGTCGCGAGGGTCTGGCTACACCTTC. Translation: CASSESRGSGYTF. The J gene is TRBJ1-2, the V gene TRBV10-1; D not resolved. CDR3 length: 13 residues. The germline V and J ends were trimmed by 0 bases and 7 bases, with 9 bases remaining between them. Per the germline V gene, CDR1 is WNHNN and CDR2 is SYGVQD (reference sequence).

This chain uses TRBV28 with TRBJ1-4; D possibly corresponds to TRBD1 (5 bases). Trimming removed 5 bases at V and 7 bases at J, with 14 bases between. CDR3 length: 14 residues. Germline V gene data show CDR1 as MDHEN and CDR2 as SYDVKM. The CDR3 DNA follows: TGTGCCAGCAGTGACCCGGGGGGACGTGAAAAACTGTTTTTT. This codes for CASSDPGGREKLFF.

The gene calls are TRBV5-1 and TRBJ2-7, with 7 bases that match TRBD2. The CDR3 sequence is 15 residues long. With V trimmed by 4 bases and J by 0 bases, 7 bases remained unmatched. Looked up from germline, CDR1 is SGHRS and CDR2 is YFSETQ. The chain's CDR3 is CASSASGGPSYEQYF. CDR3 in DNA: TGCGCCAGCAGCGCTTCGGGAGGCCCCTCCTACGAGCAGTACTTC.

The chain uses TRBV7-2 and TRBJ2-5; D is unresolved. In germline, CDR1 is SGHTA, CDR2 FQGNSA. The V gene lost 1 base and the J gene lost 4 bases, with 7 bases spanning the gap. This CDR3 has 13 residues. Written as DNA, the CDR3 is TGTGCCAGCAGCTTAGTGGTGAGAGAGACCCAGTACTTC. Translation: CASSLVVRETQYF. The full variable domain, its missing parts supplied by reference TRBV7-2 and TRBJ2-5, is GAGVSQSPSNKVTEKGKDVELRCDPISGHTALYWYRQSLGQGLEFLIYFQGNSAPDKSGLPSDRFSAERTGGSVSTLTIQRTQQEDSAVYLCASSLVVRETQYFGPGTRLLVL.

The CDR3 reads CSVIAGGRTGELFF. CDR3 sequence (DNA): TGCAGCGTTATAGCGGGAGGCCGCACCGGGGAGCTGTTTTTT. V is TRBV29-1 and J is TRBJ2-2; 10 bases are shared with TRBD2. Germline V gives CDR1 SQVTM, CDR2 ANQGSEA. Losses at the gene ends were 5 bases for V and 4 bases for J; bases not matched to a gene: 4. The CDR3 sequence is 14 residues long.

V is TRBV11-2 and J is TRBJ2-1; TRBD2 might be the D (6 bases). The CDR3 is made up of 15 amino acids. CDR1 and CDR2 (germline): SGHAT, FQNNGV. V was trimmed by 1 base and J by 7 bases, leaving 14 bases between them. CDR3 amino acids: CASSLVEGRGNEQFF. Written as DNA, the CDR3 is TGTGCCAGCAGCTTAGTAGAGGGGCGGGGAAATGAGCAGTTCTTC.

The chain is built from TRBV5-6 and TRBJ2-3; 7 nucleotides agree with TRBD2. V dropped 1 base and J dropped 4; count of bases not matched to a gene: 3. The germline V gene has CDR1 SGHDT and CDR2 YYEEEE. CDR3 length: 14 amino acids. The CDR3 DNA is TGTGCCAGCAGCTTGACGCGGGAGTCAGATACGCAGTATTTT. As protein: CASSLTRESDTQYF.